This entry features one TCR beta chain sequence. Its antigen remains unidentified. The sample holds no much larger clone one base away, and base qualities are not on file. The CDR3, from cysteine to phenylalanine, totals 18 residues. Of the read, only the CDR3 DNA is kept; its 54 bases are in frame from base 1. CDR1 and CDR2 were assigned from the germline V gene as MNHEY and SVGEGT. Clipping removes 2 bases from V and 2 bases from J, with 7 as the unmatched junction base count. This record belongs to a study of T cell repertoires in cytomegalovirus infection (dated by TCRdb to about 2019). Turning to the overall study: Peptide stimulations targeted recently identified HLA-C-restricted CMV epitopes, whose presentation resists viral immunomodulation, together with well-studied HLA-B-restricted epitopes. The HLA type of each donor mattered for the analysis, because public TCR beta signatures pointed to carriage of CMV infection along with the matching HLA type.

Broader findings and caveats from the paper: In both this cohort and an independent roughly 350-donor cohort, the cumulative frequency of public TCR beta family members distinguished carriers of CMV infection plus the relevant HLA type. The ex vivo response was dominated by HLA-C-restricted CMV-specific TCR beta clonotypes, which also provided the single most frequent clonotype in two of eight donors.

According to the study, the label for this sample's treatment or condition signals: in vitro stimulation with specific CMV peptide epitopes to enrich CMV-specific T cells. For sequencing, an Illumina HiSeq 1500 was employed. The public reads were quality trimmed at Q25 with fastp and then assembled into clones with MiXCR by TCRdb, keeping productive beta chains. Rows are combined by CDR3 protein, so each entry shows the most common genes and DNA. The sample table holds about 920,000 distinct CDR3 sequences, of which about a third were seen once. The ten largest account for 13% of the sample. The sequence links TRBV6-2 or TRBV6-3 to TRBJ2-1, with TRBD2 identical over 12 junction bases. The sequence was collected from a human donor in good health (CMV status not recorded). Some clones in this sample may be carry-over from other donors' samples. This specimen consisted of cultured CD8+ T cells from PBMCs, obtained from culture after CMV antigen stimulation. The CDR3 in this case is CASSYRLAGGLAYNEQFF. The DNA reads TGTGCCAGCAGTTACAGGCTAGCGGGGGGGCTGGCCTACAATGAGCAGTTCTTC.